The source of this T cell receptor beta chain is a study of T cells expressing NK-cell markers. TCRdb reprocessed the 5' RACE reads; each CDR3 protein has one entry and no DNA is given. The sample includes 300,000 or so distinct CDR3 sequences. The germline gives CDR1 DFQATT, CDR2 SNEGSKA (reference sequence). The CDR3 runs to 12 residues. What was sequenced was blood T cells: a sorted CD56 or NKG2C T cell subset, CD4+ or CD8+ T cells, or bulk PBMC T cells (not recorded which). The chain joins TRBV20-1 to TRBJ2-7. This clonotype was obtained from a woman aged 18 to 75 in good health. The CDR3 is CSARRSTYEQYF.